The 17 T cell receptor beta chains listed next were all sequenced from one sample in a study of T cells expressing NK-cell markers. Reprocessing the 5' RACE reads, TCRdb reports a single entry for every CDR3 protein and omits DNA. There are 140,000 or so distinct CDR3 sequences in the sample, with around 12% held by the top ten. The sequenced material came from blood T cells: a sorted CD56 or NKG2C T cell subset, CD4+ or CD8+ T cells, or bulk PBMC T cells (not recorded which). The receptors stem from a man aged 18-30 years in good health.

CDR3 amino acids: CSARGLAGVLDEQFF. This chain uses TRBV20-1 with TRBJ2-1; without DNA, the TCRdb call of TRBD2 cannot be checked. Germline V gene sequence: CDR1 DFQATT, CDR2 SNEGSKA (reference sequence). This CDR3 spans 15 amino acids.

The chain's CDR3 is CASSLSPGSGYEQYF. This rearrangement joins TRBV27 to TRBJ2-7; the TCRdb D gene call, TRBD2, has no DNA to confirm it. There are 15 residues in the CDR3. Germline loops: CDR1 MNHEY, CDR2 SMNVEV (reference sequence).

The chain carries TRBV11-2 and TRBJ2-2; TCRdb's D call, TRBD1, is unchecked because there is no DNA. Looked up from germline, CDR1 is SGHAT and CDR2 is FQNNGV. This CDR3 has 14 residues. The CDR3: CARGQGANTGELFF.

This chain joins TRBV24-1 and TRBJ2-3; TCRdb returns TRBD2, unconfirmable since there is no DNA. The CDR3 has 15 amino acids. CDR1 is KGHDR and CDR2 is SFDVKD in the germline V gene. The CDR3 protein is CATSSGTRYTDTQYF.

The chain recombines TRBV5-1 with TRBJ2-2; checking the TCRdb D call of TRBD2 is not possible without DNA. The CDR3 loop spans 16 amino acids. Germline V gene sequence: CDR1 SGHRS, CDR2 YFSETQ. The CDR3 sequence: CASSPGAGGATGELFF.

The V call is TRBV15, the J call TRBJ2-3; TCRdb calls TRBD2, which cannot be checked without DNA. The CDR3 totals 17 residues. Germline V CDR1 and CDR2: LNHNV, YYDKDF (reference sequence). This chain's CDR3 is CATAGRGLAEDTDTQYF. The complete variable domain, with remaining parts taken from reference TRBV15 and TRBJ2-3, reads DAMVIQNPRYQVTQFGKPVTLSCSQTLNHNVMYWYQQKSSQAPKLLFHYYDKDFNNEADTPDNFQSRRPNTSFCFLDIRSPGLGDTAMYLCATAGRGLAEDTDTQYFGPGTRLTVL.

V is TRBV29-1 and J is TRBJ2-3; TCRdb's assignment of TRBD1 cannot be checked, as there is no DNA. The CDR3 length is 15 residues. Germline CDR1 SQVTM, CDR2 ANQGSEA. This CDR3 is CSVEGATGRADTQYF.

CDR3 in amino acids: CASSLVLRTGVNEQFF. The genes are TRBV5-5 and TRBJ2-1; TCRdb designates TRBD1, a call that cannot be tested without DNA. CDR3 length: 16 amino acids. Germline values: CDR1 SGHKS, CDR2 YYEKEE (reference sequence).

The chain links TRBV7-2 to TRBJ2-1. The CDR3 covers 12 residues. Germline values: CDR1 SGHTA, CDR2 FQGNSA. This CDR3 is CASSLGRSEQFF.

The CDR3 loop reads CASSTRGTAFGAEAFF. The rearrangement uses TRBV12-3 or TRBV12-4 and TRBJ1-1; the TCRdb D gene call, TRBD1, has no DNA to confirm it. The CDR3 is 16 residues long.

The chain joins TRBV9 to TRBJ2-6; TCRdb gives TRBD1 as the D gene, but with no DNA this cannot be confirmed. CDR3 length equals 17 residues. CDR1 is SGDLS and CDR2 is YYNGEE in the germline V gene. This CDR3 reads CASSVGQVHSGANVLTF.

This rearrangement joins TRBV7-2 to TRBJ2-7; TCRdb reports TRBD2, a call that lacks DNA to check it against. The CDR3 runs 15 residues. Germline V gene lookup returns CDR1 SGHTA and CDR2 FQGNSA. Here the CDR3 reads CASSDQLAGVGEQYF. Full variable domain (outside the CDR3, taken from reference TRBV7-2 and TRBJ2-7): GAGVSQSPSNKVTEKGKDVELRCDPISGHTALYWYRQSLGQGLEFLIYFQGNSAPDKSGLPSDRFSAERTGGSVSTLTIQRTQQEDSAVYLCASSDQLAGVGEQYFGPGTRLTVT.

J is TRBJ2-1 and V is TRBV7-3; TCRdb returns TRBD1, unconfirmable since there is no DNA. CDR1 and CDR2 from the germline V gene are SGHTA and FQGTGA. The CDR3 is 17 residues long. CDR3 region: CASSLTAGAASYNEQFF. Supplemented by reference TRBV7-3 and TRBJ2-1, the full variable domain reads GAGVSQTPSNKVTEKGKYVELRCDPISGHTALYWYRQSLGQGPEFLIYFQGTGAADDSGLPNDRFFAVRPEGSVSTLKIQRTERGDSAVYLCASSLTAGAASYNEQFFGPGTRLTVL.

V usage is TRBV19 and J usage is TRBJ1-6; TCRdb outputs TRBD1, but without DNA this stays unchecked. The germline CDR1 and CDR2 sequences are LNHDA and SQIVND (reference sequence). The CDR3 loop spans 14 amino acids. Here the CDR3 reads CASSRTGEYSPLHF. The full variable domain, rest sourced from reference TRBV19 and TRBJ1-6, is DGGITQSPKYLFRKEGQNVTLSCEQNLNHDAMYWYRQDPGQGLRLIYYSQIVNDFQKGDIAEGYSVSREKKESFPLTVTSAQKNPTAFYLCASSRTGEYSPLHFGNGTRLTVT.

This CDR3 is CSVLSNTEAFF. The V call is TRBV29-1, the J call TRBJ1-1. CDR3 length equals 11 residues. Germline V gene sequence: CDR1 SQVTM, CDR2 ANQGSEA.

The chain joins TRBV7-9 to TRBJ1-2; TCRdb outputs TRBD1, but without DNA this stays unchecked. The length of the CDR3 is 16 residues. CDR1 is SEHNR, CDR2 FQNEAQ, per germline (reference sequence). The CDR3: CASSRTGGSHLGGYTF.

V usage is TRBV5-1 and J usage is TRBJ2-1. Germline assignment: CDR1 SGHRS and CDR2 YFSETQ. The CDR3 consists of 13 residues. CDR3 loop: CASSLAPDNEQFF.